This TCR beta chain derives from a study of blood T cell repertoires in COVID-19. Study details: PBMCs, B-cell-depleted T cells, or T cells provided the cDNA or gDNA that made up the material.

The protocol was immunoSEQ multiplex PCR, while the TCRdb copy is restricted to in-frame clones and leaves out a portion. Among 330,000 or so clones, about 90% were seen once, and the ten largest hold 1.9%. Germline CDR1 reads SEHNR; CDR2 reads FQNEAQ (reference sequence). This CDR3 comprises 16 residues. V lost 3 bases and J lost 2; bases outside the gene matches: 5. Participants reported their clinical history, and cohort assignment relied on those reports. Sequences were obtained from PBMCs or T cells enriched from blood (not recorded which). This TCR derives from a man aged 40-50 years in a cohort exposed to, infected with or recovered from COVID-19 (not recorded which). V gene TRBV7-9 combines with J gene TRBJ2-5; 11 bases agree with TRBD2. In DNA form, the CDR3 reads TGTGCCAGCAGCTTGACTAGCGGGATCCAGCAAGAGACCCAGTACTTC. Translating it yields CASSLTSGIQQETQYF.